This T cell receptor (beta chain) was captured in a study of early T cells in non-severe SARS-CoV-2 infection. The study's findings and limits: Sequences matched to VDJdb favored anti-spike CD8 responses, while private and CD4 specificities were missed.

Each CDR3 protein gets one entry after TCRdb re-called the 5' RACE reads with MiXCR. The sample lists about 22,000 distinct CDR3 sequences; about 4.3% were seen once. Germline V gene sequence: CDR1 SGHTA, CDR2 FQGTGA. There are 19 residues in the CDR3. V lost 4 bases, J lost 2 bases, and 26 bases lay in between. A word on this clonotype: Its antigen is unidentified.

The source is an adult who was a healthcare worker with PCR-confirmed SARS-CoV-2 infection or an uninfected control (not recorded which). The J gene is TRBJ2-5, the V gene TRBV7-3; possibly TRBD2 for D (5 bases). The specimen sequenced was whole blood. CDR3: CASSSTPMWSAGEQETQYF. The CDR3 DNA reads TGTGCCAGCAGCTCCACCCCCATGTGGTCGGCCGGGGAACAAGAGACCCAGTACTTC.